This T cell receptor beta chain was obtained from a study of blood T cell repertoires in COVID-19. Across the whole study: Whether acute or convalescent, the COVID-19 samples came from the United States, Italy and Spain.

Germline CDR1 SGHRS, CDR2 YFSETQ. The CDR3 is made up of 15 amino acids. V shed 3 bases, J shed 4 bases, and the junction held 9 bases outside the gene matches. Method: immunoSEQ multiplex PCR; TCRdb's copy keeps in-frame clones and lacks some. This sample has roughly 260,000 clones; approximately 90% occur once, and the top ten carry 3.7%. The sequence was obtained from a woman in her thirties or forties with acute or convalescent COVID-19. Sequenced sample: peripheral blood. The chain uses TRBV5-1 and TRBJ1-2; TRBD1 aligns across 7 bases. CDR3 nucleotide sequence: TGCGCCAGCAGCTCGACAGGGTCCCTAGTCTATGGCTACACCTTC. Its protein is CASSSTGSLVYGYTF.